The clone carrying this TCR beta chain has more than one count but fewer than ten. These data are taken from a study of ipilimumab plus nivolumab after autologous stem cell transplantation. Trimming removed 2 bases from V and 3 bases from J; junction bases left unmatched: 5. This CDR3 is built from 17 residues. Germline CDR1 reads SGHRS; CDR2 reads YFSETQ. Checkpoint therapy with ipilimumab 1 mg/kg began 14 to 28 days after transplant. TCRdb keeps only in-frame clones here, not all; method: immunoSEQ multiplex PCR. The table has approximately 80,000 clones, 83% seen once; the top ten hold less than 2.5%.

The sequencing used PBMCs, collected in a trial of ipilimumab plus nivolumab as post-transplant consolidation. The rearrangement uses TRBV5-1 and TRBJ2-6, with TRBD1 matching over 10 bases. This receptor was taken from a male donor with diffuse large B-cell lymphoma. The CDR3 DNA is TGCGCCAGCAGCTTCAAGACAGGGGGCGTTGGGGCCAACGTCCTGACTTTC. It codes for CASSFKTGGVGANVLTF.